These 8 T cell receptor beta chains originate from one sample sequenced in a study of T-cell reconstitution after alpha-beta-depleted transplantation in children (dated by TCRdb to between 2015 and 2016). The sample's treatment or condition label, in plain terms: allogeneic hematopoietic cell transplantation with graft depleted of TCRalphabeta T cells and CD19 B cells. The library was generated by PCR. Sequencing relied on an Illumina HiSeq 2500. TCR library preparation used molecular barcoding, with unique molecular identifiers applied to normalize quantification of the TCRbeta repertoire. TCRdb cleaned the public reads at Q25 with fastp, built clones with MiXCR and kept in-frame beta chains. Merged by CDR3 protein, the rows form single entries marked with the most common genes and DNA. Counted in this sample were over 150,000 distinct CDR3 sequences; about 6% of them appeared once. About 4.3% of the sample rests with the top ten.

Sequenced material: PBMCs, taken before TCRalphabeta/CD19-depleted stem cell transplant. These receptors came from a girl under three years old with combined immunodeficiency, due to receive a stem cell transplant.

This clonotype was seen ten or more times. This rearrangement joins TRBV20-1 to TRBJ2-5; a weak D match, TRBD2 (5 bases). The ends were cut back, 1 base at V and 4 bases at J, with 7 bases in the middle. In germline, CDR1 is DFQATT, CDR2 SNEGSKA (reference sequence). This CDR3 is 12 amino acids long. The CDR3 sequence: CSARGELETQYF. CDR3 coding DNA: TGCAGTGCTAGAGGGGAGTTAGAGACCCAGTACTTC.

This clonotype has at least ten counts. This rearrangement joins TRBV28 to TRBJ1-2; 7 bases fit TRBD1. Unmatched junction bases numbered 9, after V lost 5 bases and J lost 3 bases. The germline V gene encodes CDR1 MDHEN and CDR2 SYDVKM. This CDR3 contains 15 residues. The CDR3 loop reads CASSPSDRYYYGYTF. CDR3 coding DNA: TGTGCCAGCAGTCCTTCGGACAGGTACTACTATGGCTACACCTTC.

This clonotype has at least ten counts. The CDR3 coding sequence is TGTGCCAGCAGTTGGACAGGGAGCAACACTGAAGCTTTCTTT. Amino acid sequence: CASSWTGSNTEAFF. This chain joins TRBV27 and TRBJ1-1; 8 bases match TRBD1. CDR1 is MNHEY and CDR2 is SMNVEV in the germline V gene (reference sequence). The CDR3 is 14 amino acids. The V segment lost 4 bases and the J segment 2 bases; nucleotides outside the gene matches: 3.

Ten or more counts support this clonotype. The chain uses TRBV2 and TRBJ2-1; D may be TRBD2 (6 bases). There are 10 residues in the CDR3. V was shortened by 8 bases and J by 15 bases, with 14 bases between the two germline ends. Looked up from germline, CDR1 is SNHLY and CDR2 is FYNNEI. The CDR3 region is CASQRLGRFF. CDR3 coding DNA: TGTGCCAGCCAGAGACTAGGCCGGTTCTTC.

This clonotype turned up a few times. The CDR3 DNA reads as TGCAGCGTTGAAAAGTCGGGGCGCCACAATCAGCCCCAGCATTTT. It codes for CSVEKSGRHNQPQHF. The rearrangement links TRBV29-1 to TRBJ1-5; weak D call: TRBD1 (5 bases). Between the trimmed V and J ends, which lost 2 bases and 3 bases, there was a span of 14 bases. The CDR3 is 15 amino acids. CDR1 and CDR2 from the germline V gene are SQVTM and ANQGSEA.

This clonotype was recorded at least ten times. The chain joins TRBV10-3 to TRBJ2-7, with TRBD1 matching 9 bases. CDR3 length: 14 residues. Per the germline V gene, CDR1 is ENHRY and CDR2 is SYGVKD. V shed 0 bases, J shed 7 bases, and the junction held 4 bases outside the gene matches. CDR3 residues: CAISESQDRGEQYF. The DNA for the CDR3 is TGTGCCATCAGTGAGTCCCAGGACAGGGGAGAGCAGTACTTC.

The V and J genes are TRBV5-1 and TRBJ1-2; 9 bases line up with TRBD1. The trim removed 3 bases at V and 7 bases at J, leaving 7 bases unmatched. CDR3 length equals 14 residues. Germline lookup yields CDR1 SGHRS and CDR2 YFSETQ. In nucleotides, the CDR3 is TGCGCCAGCAGCTCGACAGGGGGGGGAGCTGGCTACACCTTC. Amino acid sequence: CASSSTGGGAGYTF. Full variable domain (outside the CDR3, taken from reference TRBV5-1 and TRBJ1-2): KAGVTQTPRYLIKTRGQQVTLSCSPISGHRSVSWYQQTPGQGLQFLFEYFSETQRNKGNFPGRFSGRQFSNSRSEMNVSTLELGDSALYLCASSSTGGGAGYTFGSGTRLTVV.

This clonotype has a count of ten or more. The chain couples TRBV6-2 or TRBV6-3 to TRBJ2-2; D not certain. Looked up from germline, CDR1 is MNHEY and CDR2 is SVGEGT. Between the trimmed V and J ends, which lost 4 bases and 5 bases, there was a span of 8 bases. CDR3 length: 13 amino acids. In nucleotides, the CDR3 is TGTGCCAGCAGTTCCGACTGGACCGGGGAGCTGTTTTTT. Translating gives CASSSDWTGELFF.